A selection of T cell receptor beta chains follows, all from one sample in a study of CD8 T cells in Susac syndrome. From the immunoSEQ multiplex PCR reads, TCRdb called clonotypes with MiXCR, one entry per CDR3 protein. The top ten hold roughly 0.29% of the sample, which has about 140,000 distinct CDR3 sequences, roughly 94% seen once. Sample: CD8+ T cells from PBMCs. The receptors come from a human donor in good health. The CDR3 runs from the conserved cysteine through the conserved F or W. The D gene is left open where the match is weak. Clone size appears in some rows only: once, few, many, or a class for an expanded clone.

clone_size: once; cdr3_length: 13; j_call: TRBJ2-2; v_call: TRBV29-1; d_call: TRBD1; cdr3_aa: CSAGDSKTGELFF; cdr3_nt: TGCAGCGCCGGGGACAGTAAAACCGGGGAGCTGTTTTTT
clone_size: -; cdr3_length: 11; j_call: TRBJ2-1; v_call: TRBV9; d_call: -; cdr3_aa: CASSVADEQFF; cdr3_nt: TGTGCCAGCAGCGTAGCCGATGAGCAGTTCTTC
clone_size: -; cdr3_length: 14; j_call: TRBJ2-5; v_call: TRBV2; d_call: -; cdr3_aa: CASSTAGDQETQYF; cdr3_nt: TGTGCCAGCAGTACTGCCGGGGATCAAGAGACCCAGTACTTC
clone_size: -; cdr3_length: 15; j_call: TRBJ2-3; v_call: TRBV3-1; d_call: TRBD2; cdr3_aa: CASSRTSGDTDTQYF; cdr3_nt: TGTGCCAGCAGCCGGACTAGCGGGGACACAGATACGCAGTATTTT
clone_size: -; cdr3_length: 15; j_call: TRBJ2-3; v_call: TRBV7-6; d_call: TRBD2; cdr3_aa: CASSITSGMSDTQYF; cdr3_nt: TGTGCCAGCAGCATCACTAGCGGGATGTCAGATACGCAGTATTTT
clone_size: -; cdr3_length: 17; j_call: TRBJ2-1; v_call: TRBV4-1; d_call: -; cdr3_aa: CASSQDAWTLPRDEQFF; cdr3_nt: TGCGCCAGCAGCCAAGATGCTTGGACTTTACCACGGGATGAGCAGTTCTTC
clone_size: -; cdr3_length: 17; j_call: TRBJ2-5; v_call: TRBV2; d_call: -; cdr3_aa: CASSAHPQVASQETQYF; cdr3_nt: TGTGCCAGCAGTGCCCACCCTCAGGTAGCGTCACAAGAGACCCAGTACTTC
clone_size: -; cdr3_length: 12; j_call: TRBJ1-2; v_call: TRBV29-1; d_call: -; cdr3_aa: CSVPGPELGYTF; cdr3_nt: TGCAGCGTTCCGGGACCAGAGCTTGGCTACACCTTC
clone_size: -; cdr3_length: 14; j_call: TRBJ2-7; v_call: TRBV27; d_call: TRBD1; cdr3_aa: CASSTGTGDYEQYF; cdr3_nt: TGTGCCAGCAGTACCGGGACAGGGGACTACGAGCAGTACTTC
clone_size: -; cdr3_length: 15; j_call: TRBJ1-2; v_call: TRBV30; d_call: -; cdr3_aa: CAWRHGGVLSYGYTF; cdr3_nt: TGTGCCTGGAGGCACGGGGGGGTGTTGAGCTATGGCTACACCTTC
clone_size: -; cdr3_length: 13; j_call: TRBJ2-7; v_call: TRBV7-7; d_call: -; cdr3_aa: CASSLVFGYEQYF; cdr3_nt: TGTGCCAGCAGCTTAGTCTTTGGGTACGAGCAGTACTTC
clone_size: -; cdr3_length: 15; j_call: TRBJ2-3; v_call: TRBV5-1; d_call: TRBD2; cdr3_aa: CASSFQAGFQDTQYF; cdr3_nt: TGCGCCAGCAGCTTTCAAGCGGGATTCCAAGATACGCAGTATTTT
clone_size: -; cdr3_length: 13; j_call: TRBJ1-1; v_call: TRBV27; d_call: -; cdr3_aa: CASKSQENTEAFF; cdr3_nt: TGTGCCAGCAAGTCCCAGGAGAACACTGAAGCTTTCTTT
clone_size: -; cdr3_length: 16; j_call: TRBJ2-5; v_call: TRBV6-2/TRBV6-3; d_call: TRBD2; cdr3_aa: CASSYGLAGGEETQYF; cdr3_nt: TGTGCCAGCAGTTACGGACTAGCGGGAGGGGAGGAGACCCAGTACTTC
clone_size: -; cdr3_length: 17; j_call: TRBJ2-1; v_call: TRBV29-1; d_call: TRBD2; cdr3_aa: CSVVLAGGPGSYNEQFF; cdr3_nt: TGCAGCGTTGTTCTAGCGGGAGGGCCTGGCTCCTACAATGAGCAGTTCTTC
clone_size: once; cdr3_length: 14; j_call: TRBJ2-3; v_call: TRBV4-1; d_call: -; cdr3_aa: CASSQGLTADTQYF; cdr3_nt: TGCGCCAGCAGCCAAGGACTAACCGCAGATACGCAGTATTTT